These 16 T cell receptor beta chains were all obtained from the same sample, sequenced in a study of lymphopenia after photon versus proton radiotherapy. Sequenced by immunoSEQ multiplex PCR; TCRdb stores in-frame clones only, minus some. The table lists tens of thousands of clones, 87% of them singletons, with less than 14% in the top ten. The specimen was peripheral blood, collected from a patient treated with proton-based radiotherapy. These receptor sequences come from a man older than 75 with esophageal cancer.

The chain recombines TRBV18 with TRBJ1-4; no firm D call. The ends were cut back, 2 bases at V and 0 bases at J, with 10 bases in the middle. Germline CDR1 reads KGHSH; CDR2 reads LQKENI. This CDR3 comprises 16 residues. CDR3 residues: CASSPGGSTTNEKLFF. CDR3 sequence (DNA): TGTGCCAGCTCACCAGGCGGATCGACAACTAATGAAAAACTGTTTTTT.

The chain's CDR3 is CASSPPADPDTQYF. The CDR3 coding sequence is TGTGCCAGCTCACCACCCGCGGACCCAGATACGCAGTATTTT. The chain has TRBV18 and TRBJ2-3; no clear D gene. CDR3 size: 14 residues. CDR1 KGHSH and CDR2 LQKENI come from the germline V gene. V lost 0 bases to trimming and J lost 4 bases, with 8 bases between them.

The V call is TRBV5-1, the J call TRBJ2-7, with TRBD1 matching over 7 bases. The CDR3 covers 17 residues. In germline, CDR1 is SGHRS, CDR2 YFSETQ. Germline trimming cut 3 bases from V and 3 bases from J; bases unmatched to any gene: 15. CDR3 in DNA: TGCGCCAGCAGCTCATCCCACTTACAGGGGTCCGGCTACGAGCAGTACTTC. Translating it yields CASSSSHLQGSGYEQYF.

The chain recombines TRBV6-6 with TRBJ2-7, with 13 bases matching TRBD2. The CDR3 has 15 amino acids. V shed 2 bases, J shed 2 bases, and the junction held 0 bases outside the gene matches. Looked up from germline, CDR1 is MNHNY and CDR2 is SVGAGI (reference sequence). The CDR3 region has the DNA TGTGCCAGCAGTTACGGACTAGCGGGGGCCTACGAGCAGTACTTC. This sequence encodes CASSYGLAGAYEQYF.

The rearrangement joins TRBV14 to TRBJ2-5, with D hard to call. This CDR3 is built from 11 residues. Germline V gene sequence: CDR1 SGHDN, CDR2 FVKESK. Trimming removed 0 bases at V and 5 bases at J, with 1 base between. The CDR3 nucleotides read TGTGCCAGCAGCCAAGATGAGACCCAGTACTTC. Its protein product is CASSQDETQYF. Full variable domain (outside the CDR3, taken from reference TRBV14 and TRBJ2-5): EAGVTQFPSHSVIEKGQTVTLRCDPISGHDNLYWYRRVMGKEIKFLLHFVKESKQDESGMPNNRFLAERTGGTYSTLKVQPAELEDSGVYFCASSQDETQYFGPGTRLLVL.

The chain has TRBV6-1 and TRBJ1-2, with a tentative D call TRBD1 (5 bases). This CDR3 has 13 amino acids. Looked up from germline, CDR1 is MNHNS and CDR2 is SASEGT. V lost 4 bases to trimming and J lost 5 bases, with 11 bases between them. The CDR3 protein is CASSVGDPYGYTF. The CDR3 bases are TGTGCCAGCAGTGTAGGGGACCCTTATGGCTACACCTTC.

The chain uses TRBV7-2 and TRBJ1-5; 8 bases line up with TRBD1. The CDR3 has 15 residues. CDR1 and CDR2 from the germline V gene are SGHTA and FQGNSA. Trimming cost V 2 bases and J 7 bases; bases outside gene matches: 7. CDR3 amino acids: CASSLTSGTGQPQHF. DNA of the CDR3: TGTGCCAGCAGCTTAACCTCCGGGACAGGCCAGCCCCAGCATTTT.

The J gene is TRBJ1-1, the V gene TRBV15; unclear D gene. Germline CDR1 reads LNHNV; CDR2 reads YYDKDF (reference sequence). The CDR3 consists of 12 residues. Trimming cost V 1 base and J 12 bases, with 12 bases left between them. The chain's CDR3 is CATSRGPGSPFF. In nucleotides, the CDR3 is TGTGCCACCAGCAGAGGTCCCGGGAGCCCTTTCTTT. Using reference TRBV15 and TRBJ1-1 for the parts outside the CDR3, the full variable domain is DAMVIQNPRYQVTQFGKPVTLSCSQTLNHNVMYWYQQKSSQAPKLLFHYYDKDFNNEADTPDNFQSRRPNTSFCFLDIRSPGLGDTAMYLCATSRGPGSPFFGQGTRLTVV.

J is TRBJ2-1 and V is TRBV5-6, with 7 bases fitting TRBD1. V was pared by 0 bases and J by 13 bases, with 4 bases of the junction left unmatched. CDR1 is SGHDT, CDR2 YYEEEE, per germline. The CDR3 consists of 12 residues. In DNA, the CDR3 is TGTGCCAGCAGCTTGGGAAGACAGGGTCAGTTCTTC. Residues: CASSLGRQGQFF.

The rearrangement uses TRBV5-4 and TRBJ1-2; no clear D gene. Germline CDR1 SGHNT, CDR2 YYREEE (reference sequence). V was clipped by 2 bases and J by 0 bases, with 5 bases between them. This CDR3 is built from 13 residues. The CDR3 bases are TGTGCCAGCAGCTTAGGCCCTAACTATGGCTACACCTTC. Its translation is CASSLGPNYGYTF. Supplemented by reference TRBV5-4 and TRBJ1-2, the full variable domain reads ETGVTQSPTHLIKTRGQQVTLRCSSQSGHNTVSWYQQALGQGPQFIFQYYREEENGRGNFPPRFSGLQFPNYSSELNVNALELDDSALYLCASSLGPNYGYTFGSGTRLTVV.

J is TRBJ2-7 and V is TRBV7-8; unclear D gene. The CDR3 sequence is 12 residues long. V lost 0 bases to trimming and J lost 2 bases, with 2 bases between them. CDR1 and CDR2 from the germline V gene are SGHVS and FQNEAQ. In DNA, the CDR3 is TGTGCCAGCAGCTTAGCCACCTACGAGCAGTACTTC. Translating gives CASSLATYEQYF.

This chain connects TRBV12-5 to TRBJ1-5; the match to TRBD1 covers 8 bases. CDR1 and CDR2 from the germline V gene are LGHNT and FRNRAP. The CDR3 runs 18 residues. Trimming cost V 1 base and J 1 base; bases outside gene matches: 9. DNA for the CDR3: TGTGCTAGTGGTTTGGCCGTTTCCCGGGACAGGAGCAATCAGCCCCAGCATTTT. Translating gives CASGLAVSRDRSNQPQHF.

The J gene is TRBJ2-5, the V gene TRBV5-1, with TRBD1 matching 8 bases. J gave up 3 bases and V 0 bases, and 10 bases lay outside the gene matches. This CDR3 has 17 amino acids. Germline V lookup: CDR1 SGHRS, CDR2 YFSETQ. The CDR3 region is CASSLGKTGGMKETQYF. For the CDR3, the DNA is TGCGCCAGCAGCTTGGGGAAAACAGGGGGAATGAAAGAGACCCAGTACTTC.

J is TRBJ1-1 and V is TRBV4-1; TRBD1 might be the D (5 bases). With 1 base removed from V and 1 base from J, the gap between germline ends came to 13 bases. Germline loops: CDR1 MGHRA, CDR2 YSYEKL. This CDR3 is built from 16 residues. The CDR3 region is CASSQGFDSTNTEAFF. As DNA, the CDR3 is TGCGCCAGCAGCCAAGGATTCGACAGTACGAACACTGAAGCTTTCTTT.

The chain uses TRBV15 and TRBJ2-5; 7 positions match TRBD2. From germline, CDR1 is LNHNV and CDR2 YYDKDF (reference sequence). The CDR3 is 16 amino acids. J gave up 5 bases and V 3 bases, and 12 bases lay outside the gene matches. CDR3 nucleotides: TGTGCCACCAGCAGGGCTCAGACTAGCTATCGGGAGACCCAGTACTTC. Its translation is CATSRAQTSYRETQYF.

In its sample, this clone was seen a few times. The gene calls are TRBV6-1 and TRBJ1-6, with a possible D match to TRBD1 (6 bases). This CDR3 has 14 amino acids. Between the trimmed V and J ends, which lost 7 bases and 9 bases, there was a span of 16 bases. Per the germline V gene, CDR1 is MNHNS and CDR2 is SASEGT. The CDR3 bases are TGTGCCAGCACCATACGACAGGATGTTTCACCCCTCCACTTT. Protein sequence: CASTIRQDVSPLHF.